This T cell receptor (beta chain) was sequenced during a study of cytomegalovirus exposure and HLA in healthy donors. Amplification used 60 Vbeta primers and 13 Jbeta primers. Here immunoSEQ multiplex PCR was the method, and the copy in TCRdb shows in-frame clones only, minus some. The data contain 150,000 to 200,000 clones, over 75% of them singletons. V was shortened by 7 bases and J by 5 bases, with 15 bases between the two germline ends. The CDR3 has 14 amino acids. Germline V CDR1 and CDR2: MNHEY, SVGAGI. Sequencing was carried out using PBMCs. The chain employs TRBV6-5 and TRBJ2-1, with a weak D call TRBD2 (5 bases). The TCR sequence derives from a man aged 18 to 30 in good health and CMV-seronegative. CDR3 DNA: TGTGCCAGCAATCAAGGGCGGAGGCACAATGAGCAGTTCTTC. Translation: CASNQGRRHNEQFF.